These 23 T cell receptor beta chains originate from one sample sequenced in a study of tumor-infiltrating lymphocytes in primary liver carcinoma. The tissue used was unsorted bulk material of about 19-33 mg. RNA and DNA were co-extracted from it with the AllPrep DNA/RNA mini kit. Using a constant-region primer together with ProtoScript II reverse transcriptase, TCR beta cDNA was made from 500 ng of total RNA. Slightly modified ARM-PCR, run as three nested multiplex PCR rounds, produced the TCR beta libraries. TRBV1-TRBV30 forward primers paired with a C-beta reverse primer drove the first two PCR rounds, roughly 9 cycles each. One entry per CDR3 protein, called by TCRdb with MiXCR from the multiplex PCR reads. The data contain 120,000 or so distinct CDR3 sequences, roughly 69% of them singletons. Sequenced: liver tumor tissue from sampling region 1. Described subset: tumor region T1, superior pole. The receptors come from a woman between 55 and 75 years old with primary liver carcinoma and hepatitis B virus infection.

Worth noting for this clonotype: One junction end does not reproduce the germline sequence, and a read error may be involved. The V and J genes are TRBV28 and TRBJ1-1; unclear D gene. CDR1 MDHEN and CDR2 SYDVKM come from the germline V gene. The length of the CDR3 is 15 residues. The CDR3 nucleotides are TGTGCCGGCAGCAGACATCGGGAGGGGAACACTGAAGCTTTCTTT. This codes for CAGSRHREGNTEAFF.

CDR3 sequence (DNA): TGTGCCAGCAGTTACCCTGACAGTACCCTCGACCAGTACTTC. It codes for CASSYPDSTLDQYF. The J gene is TRBJ2-7, the V gene TRBV6-2 or TRBV6-3, with a possible D match to TRBD1 (5 bases). V lost 2 bases and J lost 10, with 18 bases in between. The CDR3 length is 14 residues. Germline values: CDR1 MNHEY, CDR2 SVGEGT.

This clonotype has at least ten counts. This sequence joins TRBV5-4 and TRBJ1-2; D call uncertain. Per the germline V gene, CDR1 is SGHNT and CDR2 is YYREEE (reference sequence). V was clipped by 4 bases and J by 6 bases, with 7 bases between them. The CDR3 totals 11 residues. This chain's CDR3 is CASSPGDGYTF. The CDR3 nucleotides are TGTGCCAGCAGCCCCGGGGATGGCTACACCTTC. The whole variable domain, filled in from reference TRBV5-4 and TRBJ1-2, reads ETGVTQSPTHLIKTRGQQVTLRCSSQSGHNTVSWYQQALGQGPQFIFQYYREEENGRGNFPPRFSGLQFPNYSSELNVNALELDDSALYLCASSPGDGYTFGSGTRLTVV.

Details on this clonotype: The junction does not match germline at one end; this may be a read error. The chain is built from TRBV11-2 and TRBJ2-1, with a weak D call TRBD2 (6 bases). The CDR3 length is 17 residues. CDR1 SGHAT and CDR2 FQNNGV come from the germline V gene. The CDR3 reads CACSLRPGERFYNEQFF. The DNA for the CDR3 is TGCGCCTGCAGCTTACGACCGGGAGAGAGATTCTACAATGAGCAGTTCTTC.

Note on this clonotype: A clone one base away is much larger, so this may be a read error. V gene TRBV12-3 or TRBV12-4 combines with J gene TRBJ1-5, with TRBD1 matching 8 bases. The CDR3 contains 14 residues. With V trimmed by 7 bases and J by 3 bases, 5 bases remained unmatched. In DNA form, the CDR3 reads TGTGCCAGCAACCCGGGACAGGACAATCAGCCCCAGCATTTT. As protein: CASNPGQDNQPQHF.

This clonotype was counted at least ten times. V gene TRBV6-2 or TRBV6-3 combines with J gene TRBJ2-1, with 10 nucleotides matching TRBD2. Losses at the gene ends were 4 bases for V and 15 bases for J; bases not matched to a gene: 9. Germline V lookup: CDR1 MNHEY, CDR2 SVGEGT. The CDR3 contains 13 residues. The CDR3 here is CASSWKREGLRFF. DNA of the CDR3: TGTGCCAGCAGTTGGAAGCGGGAGGGCCTAAGGTTCTTC.

Ten or more counts support this clonotype. The rearrangement links TRBV12-3 or TRBV12-4 to TRBJ1-6; D gene ambiguous. The V end lost 4 bases, the J end lost 7 bases, and 11 bases lay between the germline ends. The CDR3 is made up of 14 amino acids. The CDR3: CASSYNFRNSPLHF. The CDR3 nucleotides are TGTGCCAGCAGTTACAACTTCCGAAATTCACCCCTCCACTTT.

Many counts were recorded for this clonotype. Here the CDR3 DNA reads TGTGCCAGCAGCCGTCCGGGACAGGGGAACACCGGGGAGCTGTTTTTT. Translated, it gives CASSRPGQGNTGELFF. The chain has TRBV4-2 and TRBJ2-2; 9 bases fit TRBD1. Germline CDR1 is LGHNA and CDR2 is YNFKEQ. The CDR3 has 16 amino acids. V trimming: 4 bases; J trimming: 1 base; junction bases outside the gene matches: 4.

Worth noting for this clonotype: A much bigger clone sits one base away, suggesting this may be a read error. In this CDR3 the conserved last residue, phenylalanine or tryptophan, is missing, so a read error is likely. The CDR3 DNA sequence: TGTGCCATCTTGCCAGGGGAGGAGACCCAGTACATC. Its protein product is CAILPGEETQYI. This rearrangement joins TRBV10-3 to TRBJ2-5; a weak D match, TRBD1 (6 bases). CDR3 length: 12 amino acids. Trimming left V 8 bases short and J 5 bases short, with 12 bases between. Germline V gene lookup returns CDR1 ENHRY and CDR2 SYGVKD.

Turning to this clonotype: A much larger clone is a single base away; this may be a read error. Because it lacks the conserved phenylalanine or tryptophan at the end, this CDR3 is likely a read error. The chain couples TRBV6-2 or TRBV6-3 to TRBJ2-6; D is unclear. Trimming pared 6 bases from V and 0 bases from J, leaving 15 bases between. The CDR3 has 17 amino acids. CDR1 MNHEY and CDR2 SVGEGT come from the germline V gene. The DNA of the CDR3 is TGTGCCAGCAGAACCTATGGACGAAACTCTGGGGCCAACGTCCTGACTCTC. As protein: CASRTYGRNSGANVLTL.

On this clonotype: A much larger clone lies a single base off, so this may be a read error. The chain joins TRBV28 to TRBJ1-2, with TRBD1 matching over 8 bases. CDR1 is MDHEN, CDR2 SYDVKM, per germline. The CDR3 loop spans 17 amino acids. The chain's CDR3 is CASNLFRRQGSGYGYTF. The DNA for the CDR3 is TGTGCCAGCAATTTATTCCGAAGACAGGGGTCGGGCTATGGCTACACCTTC.

This clonotype was seen ten or more times. The chain couples TRBV29-1 to TRBJ1-1; the D is unclear. Trimming took 7 bases from V and 4 from J, leaving 7 bases between them. CDR1 and CDR2 (germline): SQVTM, ANQGSEA. This CDR3 region has 10 residues. The CDR3 is CSAGVTEAFF. In DNA, the CDR3 is TGCAGCGCCGGGGTCACTGAAGCTTTCTTT.

This clonotype was detected many times. This chain joins TRBV5-1 and TRBJ2-5, with 9 positions matching TRBD1. Germline V lookup: CDR1 SGHRS, CDR2 YFSETQ. This CDR3 has 15 amino acids. The junction had 2 bases not matched to a gene; V was cut back by 0 bases and J by 2 bases. The CDR3 DNA reads TGCGCCAGCAGCTTGGGGGACAGGGCACAAGAGACCCAGTACTTC. Its translation is CASSLGDRAQETQYF.

This clonotype was counted at least ten times. CDR3 in DNA: TGTGCCAGCAGCTTAAGGGGTAGCGACCAAGAGACCCAGTACTTC. Translating it yields CASSLRGSDQETQYF. The chain recombines TRBV7-3 with TRBJ2-5; TRBD2 might be the D (5 bases). V was shortened by 1 base and J by 0 bases, with 9 bases between the two germline ends. CDR1 and CDR2 from the germline V gene are SGHTA and FQGTGA. There are 15 residues in the CDR3.

In the case of this clonotype: The germline gene is not matched at one end of the junction; a read error may be the cause. This chain links TRBV4-1 with TRBJ1-5; D is perhaps TRBD1 (5 bases). The germline V gene has CDR1 MGHRA and CDR2 YSYEKL. This CDR3 region has 14 residues. In DNA, the CDR3 is TGCGCCAACAGCCAATCGGGGGGGGATCAGTCCCAGCATTTT. It translates to CANSQSGGDQSQHF.

This clonotype was seen at least ten times. The genes are TRBV6-2 or TRBV6-3 and TRBJ2-2, with 7 bases that match TRBD2. The V segment lost 4 bases and the J segment 5 bases; nucleotides outside the gene matches: 4. The length of the CDR3 is 14 residues. CDR1 and CDR2 (germline): MNHEY, SVGEGT. The CDR3 spells CASSWGGETGELFF. The CDR3 nucleotides read TGTGCCAGCAGTTGGGGGGGAGAGACCGGGGAGCTGTTTTTT.

As to this clonotype: Just one base apart from a much larger clone, this may be a read error. This sequence joins TRBV12-3 or TRBV12-4 and TRBJ2-3; no clear D gene. The CDR3 is 15 residues long. CDR3 loop: CANSHSLLIADTQYF. CDR3 sequence (DNA): TGTGCCAACAGTCACTCGCTCCTGATTGCAGATACGCAGTATTTT.

The chain has TRBV20-1 and TRBJ2-1; 11 bases fit TRBD1. The germline V gene encodes CDR1 DFQATT and CDR2 SNEGSKA (reference sequence). V lost 4 bases, J lost 3 bases, and 11 bases stayed unmatched. CDR3 length: 17 residues. In DNA, the CDR3 is TGCAGTGCTAAAATCATAAAGGGACAGGGGGACTACAATGAGCAGTTCTTC. Its protein is CSAKIIKGQGDYNEQFF.

Points on this clonotype: At one end, the junction sequence differs from germline, possibly due to a read error. The chain employs TRBV11-2 and TRBJ2-3, with D unclear. The CDR3 runs to 15 residues. Germline V gives CDR1 SGHAT, CDR2 FQNNGV. DNA for the CDR3: TGTGCCAGCAGCTTAGTACAGTCCCCAACAGATACGCAGTATTTC. Protein sequence: CASSLVQSPTDTQYF.

The chain recombines TRBV2 with TRBJ1-5, with unresolved D. The CDR3 is 13 amino acids. Germline CDR1 is SNHLY and CDR2 is FYNNEI. V was pared by 7 bases and J by 3 bases, with 10 bases between. CDR3 nucleotide sequence: TGTGCCAGCATGGCAGGCCCCAATCAGCCCCAGCATTTT. Protein sequence: CASMAGPNQPQHF.

A remark on this clonotype: A much larger clone lies a single base off, so this may be a read error. The chain couples TRBV29-1 to TRBJ2-2, with D perhaps given as TRBD1 or TRBD2 (5 bases each). Germline CDR1 reads SQVTM; CDR2 reads ANQGSEA. The CDR3 spans 12 residues. V shed 8 bases and J shed 7 bases, with 14 bases lying between them. The CDR3 loop is CSINKGSGELFF. The CDR3 DNA reads TGCAGCATTAATAAGGGGAGCGGGGAGCTGTTTTTT.

In this sample, this clonotype turned up a few times. The rearrangement links TRBV18 to TRBJ2-7, with D possibly being TRBD2 (6 bases). V was cut by 4 bases and J by 3 bases, with 13 bases left in between. Germline V gives CDR1 KGHSH, CDR2 LQKENI. The CDR3 sequence is 14 residues long. CDR3 sequence: CASSRDRRDYEQYF. The CDR3 DNA is TGTGCCAGCTCACGTGATCGGCGGGACTACGAGCAGTACTTC.

The genes are TRBV2 and TRBJ2-7, with 11 nucleotides matching TRBD2. This CDR3 is 15 amino acids long. CDR1 is SNHLY and CDR2 is FYNNEI in the germline V gene. V shed 7 bases and J 5 bases; nucleotides not matched to a gene: 10. DNA of the CDR3: TGTGCCAGCAATGTGGATAGCGGGAGGGCCCACGAGCAGTACTTC. Residues: CASNVDSGRAHEQYF.